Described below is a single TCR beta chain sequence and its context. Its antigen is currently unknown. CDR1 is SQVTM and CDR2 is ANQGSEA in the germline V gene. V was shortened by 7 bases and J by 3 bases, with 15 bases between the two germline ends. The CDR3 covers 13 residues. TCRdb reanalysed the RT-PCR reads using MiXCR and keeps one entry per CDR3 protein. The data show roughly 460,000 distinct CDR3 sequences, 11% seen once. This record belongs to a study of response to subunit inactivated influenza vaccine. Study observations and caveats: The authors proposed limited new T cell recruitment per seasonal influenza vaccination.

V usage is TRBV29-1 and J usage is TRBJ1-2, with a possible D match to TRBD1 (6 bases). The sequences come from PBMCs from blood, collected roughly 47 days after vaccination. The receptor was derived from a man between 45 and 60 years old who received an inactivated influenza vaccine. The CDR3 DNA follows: TGCAGCGCTGTCAGGGGTCCTTACTATGGCTACACCTTC. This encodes CSAVRGPYYGYTF.